This paragraph reports one TCR beta chain. Its antigen is not known. The data are from a study of T cells after yellow fever vaccination. Study outcomes and limitations: A weaker secondary response peaked on day 5, the primary on day 15.

UMIs and a universal primer site were added when TCR cDNA was made by 5'RACE template switching. TCRdb reanalysed the 5' RACE reads using MiXCR and keeps one entry per CDR3 protein. The sample includes 160,000 or so distinct CDR3 sequences, more than 5.5% of them seen just once. This clonotype was obtained from a man between 18 and 29 years old who received the YFV17D yellow fever vaccine. Source: CD4+ T cells sorted from PBMCs, taken 5 to 6 days after the first yellow fever vaccination.

The CDR3 DNA follows: TGCAGTGCTATCAGGCCTCTTCAAGAGACCCAGTACTTC. Translation: CSAIRPLQETQYF. The chain joins TRBV20-1 to TRBJ2-5, with D uncertain. Per the germline V gene, CDR1 is DFQATT and CDR2 is SNEGSKA (reference sequence). The CDR3 is 13 amino acids. The ends were cut back, 4 bases at V and 2 bases at J, with 11 bases in the middle.